A single T cell receptor (beta chain) is shown here with its context. The data belong to a study of OX40 agonist ivuxolimab in advanced cancers. TCRdb's copy holds only in-frame clones and misses some; the assay was immunoSEQ multiplex PCR. The sample has tens of thousands of clones, roughly 90% seen once. Germline V CDR1 and CDR2: MDHEN, SYDVKM. The germline V and J ends were trimmed by 5 bases and 5 bases, with 14 bases remaining between them. The CDR3 spans 14 residues. The sequence was obtained from an adult with an advanced solid tumor such as melanoma, head and neck, liver or kidney cancer. Sequencing was performed on CD4+ or CD8+ T cells sorted from blood, taken in a trial of the OX40 agonist ivuxolimab. The chain couples TRBV28 to TRBJ2-3; D remains unclear. The CDR3 reads CASSPFGAGDTQYF. The CDR3 region has the DNA TGTGCCAGCAGTCCTTTCGGAGCCGGAGATACGCAGTATTTT.